There are a few counts of the clone carrying this TCR beta chain. What it binds is unknown. The data belong to a study of long-term antiretroviral therapy in people with HIV. Study-wide background: The earliest samples predate the 2015 immediate-ART recommendation by about a decade.

General observations from the study: ART adherence, viral resistance and therapy changes were undocumented. ART-treated samples gained diversity yet remained below transplant donor controls. Blood dating 2004 to 2017 may reflect older ART regimens.

The authors ran the immunoSEQ assay, v3.0, at survey level. Measured with immunoSEQ multiplex PCR; TCRdb has only the in-frame clones, and not every one. The data contain approximately 10,000 clones, 76% of them singletons. CDR3 length equals 13 residues. V was trimmed by 3 bases and J by 0 bases, leaving 4 bases between them. Germline V gene lookup returns CDR1 SGDLS and CDR2 YYNGEE. The TCR was taken from a man aged 30-40 years with HIV. This material consisted of unsorted PBMCs, taken at the start of antiretroviral therapy, before treatment. The chain combines TRBV9 with TRBJ1-3; D unresolved. CDR3 nucleotide sequence: TGTGCCAGCAGCGGGAACTCTGGAAACACCATATATTTT. This encodes CASSGNSGNTIYF.